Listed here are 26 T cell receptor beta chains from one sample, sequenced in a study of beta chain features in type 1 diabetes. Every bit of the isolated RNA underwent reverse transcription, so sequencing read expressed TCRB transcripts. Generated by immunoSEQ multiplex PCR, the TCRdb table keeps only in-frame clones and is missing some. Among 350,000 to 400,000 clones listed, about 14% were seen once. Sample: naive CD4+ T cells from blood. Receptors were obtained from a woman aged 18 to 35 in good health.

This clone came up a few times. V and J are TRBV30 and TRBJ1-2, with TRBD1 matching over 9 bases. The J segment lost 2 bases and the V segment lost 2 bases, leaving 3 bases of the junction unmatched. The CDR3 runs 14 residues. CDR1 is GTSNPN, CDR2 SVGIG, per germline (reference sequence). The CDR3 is CAWSTGTGNYGYTF. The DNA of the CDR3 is TGTGCCTGGAGTACCGGGACAGGGAACTATGGCTACACCTTC.

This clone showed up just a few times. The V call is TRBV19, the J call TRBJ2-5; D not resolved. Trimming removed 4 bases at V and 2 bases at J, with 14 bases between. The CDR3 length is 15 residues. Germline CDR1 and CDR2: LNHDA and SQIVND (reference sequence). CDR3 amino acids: CASSTSFAGQETQYF. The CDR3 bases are TGTGCCAGTAGTACCAGCTTCGCCGGGCAAGAGACCCAGTACTTC.

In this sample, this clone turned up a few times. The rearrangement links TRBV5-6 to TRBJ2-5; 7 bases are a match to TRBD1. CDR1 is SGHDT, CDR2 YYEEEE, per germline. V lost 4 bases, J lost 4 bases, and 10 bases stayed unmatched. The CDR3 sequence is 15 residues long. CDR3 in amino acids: CASSPKRDSRETQYF. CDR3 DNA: TGTGCCAGCAGCCCGAAACGGGACAGTCGAGAGACCCAGTACTTC.

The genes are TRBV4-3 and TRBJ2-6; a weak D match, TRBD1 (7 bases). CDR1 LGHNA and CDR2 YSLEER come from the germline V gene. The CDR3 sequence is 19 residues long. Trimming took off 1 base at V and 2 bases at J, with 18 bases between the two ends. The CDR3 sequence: CASSQVFRQGGTGANVLTF. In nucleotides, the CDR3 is TGCGCCAGCAGCCAAGTTTTTAGACAGGGAGGCACTGGGGCCAACGTCCTGACTTTC.

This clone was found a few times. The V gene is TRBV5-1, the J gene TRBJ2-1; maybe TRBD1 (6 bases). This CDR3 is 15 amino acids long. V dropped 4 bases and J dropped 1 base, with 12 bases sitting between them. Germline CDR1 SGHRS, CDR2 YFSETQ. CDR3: CASSLGQTSYNEQFF. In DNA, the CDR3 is TGCGCCAGCAGCCTCGGACAGACGTCCTACAATGAGCAGTTCTTC. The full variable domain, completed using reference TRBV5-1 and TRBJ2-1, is KAGVTQTPRYLIKTRGQQVTLSCSPISGHRSVSWYQQTPGQGLQFLFEYFSETQRNKGNFPGRFSGRQFSNSRSEMNVSTLELGDSALYLCASSLGQTSYNEQFFGPGTRLTVL.

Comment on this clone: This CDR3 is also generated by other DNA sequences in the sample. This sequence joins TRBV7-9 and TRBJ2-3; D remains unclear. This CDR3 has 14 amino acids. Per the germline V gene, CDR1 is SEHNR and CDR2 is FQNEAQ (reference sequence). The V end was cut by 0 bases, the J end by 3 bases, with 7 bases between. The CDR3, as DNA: TGTGCCAGCAGCTTAGCGGTTAGTACAGATACGCAGTATTTT. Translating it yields CASSLAVSTDTQYF.

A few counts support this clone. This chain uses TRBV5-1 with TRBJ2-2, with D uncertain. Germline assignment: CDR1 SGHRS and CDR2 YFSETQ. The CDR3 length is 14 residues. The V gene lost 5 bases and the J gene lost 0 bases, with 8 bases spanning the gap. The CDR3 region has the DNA TGCGCCAGCAGGCGCAGGTCGAACACCGGGGAGCTGTTTTTT. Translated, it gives CASRRRSNTGELFF.

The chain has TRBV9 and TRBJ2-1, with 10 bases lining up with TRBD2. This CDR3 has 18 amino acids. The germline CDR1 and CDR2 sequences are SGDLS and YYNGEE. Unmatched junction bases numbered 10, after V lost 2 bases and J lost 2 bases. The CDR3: CASSVGAGGPPPYNEQFF. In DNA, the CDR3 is TGTGCCAGCAGCGTCGGAGCGGGAGGGCCGCCCCCCTACAATGAGCAGTTCTTC. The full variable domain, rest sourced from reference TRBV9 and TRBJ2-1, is DSGVTQTPKHLITATGQRVTLRCSPRSGDLSVYWYQQSLDQGLQFLIQYYNGEERAKGNILERFSAQQFPDLHSELNLSSLELGDSALYFCASSVGAGGPPPYNEQFFGPGTRLTVL.

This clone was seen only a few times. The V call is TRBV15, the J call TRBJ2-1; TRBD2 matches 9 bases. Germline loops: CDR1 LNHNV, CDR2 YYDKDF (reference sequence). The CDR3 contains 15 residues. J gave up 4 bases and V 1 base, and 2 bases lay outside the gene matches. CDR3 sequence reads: CATSRGLAEYNEQFF. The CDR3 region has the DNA TGTGCCACCAGCAGAGGACTAGCGGAGTACAATGAGCAGTTCTTC.

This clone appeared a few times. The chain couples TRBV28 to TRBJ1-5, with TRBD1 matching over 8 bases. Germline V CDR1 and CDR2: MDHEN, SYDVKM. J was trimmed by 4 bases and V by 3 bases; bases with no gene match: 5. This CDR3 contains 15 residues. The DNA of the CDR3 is TGTGCCAGCAGTTTCTATAGGACAGGGAATCAGCCCCAGCATTTT. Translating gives CASSFYRTGNQPQHF.

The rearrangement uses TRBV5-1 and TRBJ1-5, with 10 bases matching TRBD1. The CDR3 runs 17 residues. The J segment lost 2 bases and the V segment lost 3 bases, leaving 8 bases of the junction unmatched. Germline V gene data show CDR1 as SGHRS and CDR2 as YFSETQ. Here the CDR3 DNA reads TGCGCCAGCAGCTGGGGGACAGGGGATGGGCGCAATCAGCCCCAGCATTTT. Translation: CASSWGTGDGRNQPQHF.

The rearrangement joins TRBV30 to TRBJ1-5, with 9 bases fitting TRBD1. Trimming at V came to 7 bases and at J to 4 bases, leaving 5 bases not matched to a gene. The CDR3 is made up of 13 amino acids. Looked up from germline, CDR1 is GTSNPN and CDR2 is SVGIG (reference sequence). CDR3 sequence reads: CAFSGTGNQPQHF. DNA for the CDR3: TGTGCCTTCTCCGGGACAGGGAATCAGCCCCAGCATTTT.

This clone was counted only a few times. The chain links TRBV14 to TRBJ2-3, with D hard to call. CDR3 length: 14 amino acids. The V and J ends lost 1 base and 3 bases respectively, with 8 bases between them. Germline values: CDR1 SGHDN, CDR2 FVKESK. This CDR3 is CASSQAYPTDTQYF. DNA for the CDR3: TGTGCCAGCAGCCAAGCCTATCCAACAGATACGCAGTATTTT.

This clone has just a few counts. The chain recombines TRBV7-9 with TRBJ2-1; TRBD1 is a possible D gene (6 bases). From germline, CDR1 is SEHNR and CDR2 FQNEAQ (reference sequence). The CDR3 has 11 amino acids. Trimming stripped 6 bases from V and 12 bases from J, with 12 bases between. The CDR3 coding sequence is TGTGCCAGCAGGGGTAGCAGGGGGCAGTTCTTC. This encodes CASRGSRGQFF.

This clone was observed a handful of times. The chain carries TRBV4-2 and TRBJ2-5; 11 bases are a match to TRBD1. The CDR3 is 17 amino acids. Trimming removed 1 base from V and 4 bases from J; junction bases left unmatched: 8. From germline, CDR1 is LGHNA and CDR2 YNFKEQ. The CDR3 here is CASSQALRTGGIETQYF. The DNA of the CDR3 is TGTGCCAGCAGCCAAGCTCTAAGGACAGGGGGCATAGAGACCCAGTACTTC.

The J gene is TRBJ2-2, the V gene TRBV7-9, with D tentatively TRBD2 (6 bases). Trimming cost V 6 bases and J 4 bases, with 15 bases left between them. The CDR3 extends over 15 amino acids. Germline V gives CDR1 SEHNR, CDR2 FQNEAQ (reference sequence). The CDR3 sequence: CASSGPGLSTGELFF. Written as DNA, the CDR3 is TGTGCCAGCAGTGGACCGGGACTCAGCACCGGGGAGCTGTTTTTT.

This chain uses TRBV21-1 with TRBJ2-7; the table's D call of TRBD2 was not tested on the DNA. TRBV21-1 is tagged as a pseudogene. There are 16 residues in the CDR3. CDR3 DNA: TGTGCCAGCAGCAGGACCCGGGGTTGGGCAAGAGGCGAGCAGTACTTC. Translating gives CASSRTRGWARGEQYF.

CDR3: CAWTGEPNEKLFF. Written as DNA, the CDR3 is TGTGCCTGGACGGGAGAGCCCAATGAAAAACTGTTTTTT. The rearrangement links TRBV30 to TRBJ1-4; D is unclear. Per the germline V gene, CDR1 is GTSNPN and CDR2 is SVGIG (reference sequence). V was cut by 4 bases and J by 5 bases, with 11 bases left in between. The CDR3 contains 13 residues.

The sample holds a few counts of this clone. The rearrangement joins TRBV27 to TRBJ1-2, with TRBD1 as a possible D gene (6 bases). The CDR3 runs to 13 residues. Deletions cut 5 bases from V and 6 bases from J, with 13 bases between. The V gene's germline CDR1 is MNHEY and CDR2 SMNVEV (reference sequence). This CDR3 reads CASSRSGDNGYTF. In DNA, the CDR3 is TGTGCCAGCAGTCGTTCAGGGGACAATGGCTACACCTTC.

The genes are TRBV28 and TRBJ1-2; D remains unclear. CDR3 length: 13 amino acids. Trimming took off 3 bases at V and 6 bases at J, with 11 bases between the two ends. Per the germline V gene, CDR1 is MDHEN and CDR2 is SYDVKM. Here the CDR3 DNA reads TGTGCCAGCAGTTTTGGTAACGAGAATGGCTACACCTTC. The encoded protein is CASSFGNENGYTF.

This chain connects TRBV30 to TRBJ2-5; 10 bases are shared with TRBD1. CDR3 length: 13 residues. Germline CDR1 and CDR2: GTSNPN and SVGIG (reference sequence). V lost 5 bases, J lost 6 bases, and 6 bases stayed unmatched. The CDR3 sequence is CAWETGGIKTQYF. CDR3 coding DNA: TGTGCCTGGGAGACAGGGGGCATAAAGACCCAGTACTTC.

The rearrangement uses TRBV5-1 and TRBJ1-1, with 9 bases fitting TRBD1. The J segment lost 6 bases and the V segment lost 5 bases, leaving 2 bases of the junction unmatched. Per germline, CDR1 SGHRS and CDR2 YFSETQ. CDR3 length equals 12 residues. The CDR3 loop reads CASRNRGPEAFF. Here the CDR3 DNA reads TGCGCCAGCAGGAACAGGGGGCCTGAAGCTTTCTTT.

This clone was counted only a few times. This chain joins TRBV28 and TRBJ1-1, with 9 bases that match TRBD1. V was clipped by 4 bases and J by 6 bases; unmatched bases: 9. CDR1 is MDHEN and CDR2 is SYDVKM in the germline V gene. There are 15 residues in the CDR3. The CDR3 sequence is CASSSTGTGSAEAFF. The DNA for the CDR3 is TGTGCCAGCAGTTCGACCGGGACAGGGAGTGCTGAAGCTTTCTTT.

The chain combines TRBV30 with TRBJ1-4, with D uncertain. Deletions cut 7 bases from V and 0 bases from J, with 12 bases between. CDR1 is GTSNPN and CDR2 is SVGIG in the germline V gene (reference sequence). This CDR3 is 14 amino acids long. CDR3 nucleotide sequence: TGTGCCTCCACGGAGGCCGCAACTAATGAAAAACTGTTTTTT. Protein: CASTEAATNEKLFF.

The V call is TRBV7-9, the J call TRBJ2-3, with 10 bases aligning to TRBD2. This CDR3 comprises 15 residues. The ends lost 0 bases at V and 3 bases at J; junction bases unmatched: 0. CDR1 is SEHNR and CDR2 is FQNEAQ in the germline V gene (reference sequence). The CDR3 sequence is CASSLAGLATDTQYF. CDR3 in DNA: TGTGCCAGCAGCTTAGCGGGACTAGCGACAGATACGCAGTATTTT.

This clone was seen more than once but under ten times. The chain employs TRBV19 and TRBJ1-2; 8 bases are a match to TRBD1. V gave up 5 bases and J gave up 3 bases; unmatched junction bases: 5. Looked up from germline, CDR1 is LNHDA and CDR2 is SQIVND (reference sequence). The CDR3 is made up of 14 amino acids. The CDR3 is CASSRDRWDYGYTF. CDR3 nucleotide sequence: TGTGCCAGTAGTCGGGACAGGTGGGACTATGGCTACACCTTC.